These 7 T cell receptor beta chains originate from one sample sequenced in a study of naive and memory T cell subsets (dated by TCRdb to the late 2010s). Receptors were amplified or captured by UMI-ligation and nested PCR. The instrument was an Illumina MiSeq. The beta constant-region primer consisted of an equimolar mixture of two oligonucleotides that together covered TRBC1 and TRBC2. Four rounds of PCR, combining the SP2 primer with nested alpha and beta constant-region primers, were used to amplify the ligated cDNA. Starting from the raw public reads, TCRdb applied fastp trimming at Q25, assembled clones with MiXCR and retained in-frame beta chains. One record per CDR3 amino acid sequence lists the most common genes and DNA. The sample table records roughly 80,000 distinct CDR3 sequences; roughly 9.2% of these occur just once. 1.2% of the sample is held by the ten biggest clonotypes. The specimen sequenced was naive CD8+ T cells from blood. The cell subset or site label here, explained by the study, means: naive T cells, CD45RA high CD27+. The source of these receptors is a human donor in good health.

In its sample, this clonotype was seen many times. The V and J genes are TRBV20-1 and TRBJ2-7, with 9 bases aligning to TRBD2. Trimming at V came to 0 bases and at J to 0 bases, leaving 3 bases not matched to a gene. This CDR3 comprises 15 residues. Germline values: CDR1 DFQATT, CDR2 SNEGSKA (reference sequence). Written as DNA, the CDR3 is TGCAGTGCTAGAGATCAGCGGGAGGCCTCCTACGAGCAGTACTTC. Protein: CSARDQREASYEQYF.

This clonotype was observed a handful of times. This rearrangement joins TRBV7-9 to TRBJ2-5; D may be TRBD1 (6 bases). This CDR3 comprises 19 residues. Germline V lookup: CDR1 SEHNR, CDR2 FQNEAQ (reference sequence). V lost 5 bases to trimming and J lost 3 bases, with 28 bases between them. CDR3 in amino acids: CASSPPGTISRGVKETQYF. The CDR3 DNA reads TGTGCCAGCAGCCCCCCGGGGACCATCTCCAGGGGAGTTAAAGAGACCCAGTACTTC.

J is TRBJ2-5 and V is TRBV5-1; the D gene could be TRBD1 or TRBD2 (5 bases each). This CDR3 spans 14 amino acids. Germline CDR1 reads SGHRS; CDR2 reads YFSETQ. V was clipped by 4 bases and J by 5 bases, with 15 bases between them. The CDR3 DNA reads as TGCGCCAGCAGCGGGACCTACCGACGGGAGACCCAGTACTTC. It is translated as CASSGTYRRETQYF.

The chain has TRBV10-2 and TRBJ2-5, with D perhaps matching TRBD1 (6 bases). The CDR3 runs 15 residues. V lost 6 bases, J lost 1 base, and 15 bases lay in between. Per the germline V gene, CDR1 is WSHSY and CDR2 is SAAADI. This CDR3 reads CASSPLQGLQETQYF. The CDR3 nucleotides are TGCGCCAGCAGCCCACTACAGGGTCTCCAAGAGACCCAGTACTTC.

Only a few counts were recorded for this clonotype. The chain couples TRBV20-1 to TRBJ2-1, with 11 bases identical to TRBD2. Germline V gene lookup returns CDR1 DFQATT and CDR2 SNEGSKA (reference sequence). Unmatched junction bases numbered 18, after V lost 3 bases and J lost 2 bases. The CDR3 extends over 20 amino acids. CDR3 coding DNA: TGCAGTGCTAGGCAAAGGGGTTTAGCGGGAGGGACAAGCACCTACAATGAGCAGTTCTTC. This gives the protein CSARQRGLAGGTSTYNEQFF.

V and J are TRBV3-1 and TRBJ2-5, with D perhaps TRBD1 or TRBD2 (5 bases each). The CDR3 has 14 residues. V dropped 3 bases and J dropped 0 bases, with 8 bases sitting between them. Looked up from germline, CDR1 is LGHDT and CDR2 is YNNKEL (reference sequence). For the CDR3, the DNA is TGTGCCAGCAGCCACGGGACGTACCAAGAGACCCAGTACTTC. It translates to CASSHGTYQETQYF.

This clonotype was counted only a few times. This chain uses TRBV7-8 with TRBJ1-3, with 7 bases lining up with TRBD1. V was clipped by 5 bases and J by 3 bases; unmatched bases: 4. The CDR3 sequence is 14 residues long. Germline V gene sequence: CDR1 SGHVS, CDR2 FQNEAQ. CDR3 amino acids: CASSGTGVGNTIYF. In DNA form, the CDR3 reads TGTGCCAGCAGCGGAACAGGGGTTGGAAACACCATATATTTT. The full variable domain, with the rest looked up from reference TRBV7-8 and TRBJ1-3, is GAGVSQSPRYKVAKRGQDVALRCDPISGHVSLFWYQQALGQGPEFLTYFQNEAQLDKSGLPSDRFFAERPEGSVSTLKIQRTQQEDSAVYLCASSGTGVGNTIYFGEGSWLTVV.